A selection of T cell receptor beta chains follows, all from one sample in a study of neurological immune-mediated disorders. TCRdb re-analysed the 5' RACE reads in MiXCR, keeping a single row per CDR3 protein. The table shows fewer than 85,000 distinct CDR3 sequences, with around 4% occurring only once. Sequences were obtained from PBMCs. Source of these receptors: a woman aged 55-69 years with multiple sclerosis. The CDR3 runs from the conserved cysteine through the conserved F or W. D genes are given only for firm matches. Clone size is given for some rows only: seen once, a few or many times, or a class if the clone is expanded.

NA,17,TRBV20-1,many,TRBJ2-1,TGCAGTGCTAGGAACTATGGGGGGGGCTCTAGAAACAATGAGCAGTTCTTC,CSARNYGGGSRNNEQFF
TRBD2,17,TRBV6-5,many,TRBJ2-3,TGTGCCAGCAGTTACTTCGTCCCTAGCGGGGGCACAGATACGCAGTATTTT,CASSYFVPSGGTDTQYF
NA,16,TRBV28,many,TRBJ2-5,TGTGCCAGCAGTACTAGGGGCCTAGGGGGGCGGGGGACCCAGTACTTC,CASSTRGLGGRGTQYF
NA,14,TRBV5-1,many,TRBJ2-7,TGCGCCAGCAGTTTAGCAGATAGCTCCTACGAGCAGTACTTC,CASSLADSSYEQYF
TRBD1,15,TRBV20-1,many,TRBJ2-2,TGCAGTGCTAGAAGGGACAGGGGGCCTGGCGGGGAGCTGTTTTTT,CSARRDRGPGGELFF
NA,15,TRBV5-1,many,TRBJ1-1,TGCGCCAGCAGCCTGGGCCAGTCCTTGAACACTGAAGCTTTCTTT,CASSLGQSLNTEAFF
TRBD1,16,TRBV6-5,many,TRBJ1-5,TGTGCCAGCAGTACCGGGACAGGGGGCGACAATCAGCCCCAGCATTTT,CASSTGTGGDNQPQHF
TRBD1,18,TRBV5-1,many,TRBJ1-2,TGCGCCAGCAGCTTGGACCGGGACAGGGTTACATCGAGCTATGGCTACACCTTC,CASSLDRDRVTSSYGYTF
NA,14,TRBV5-1,many,TRBJ2-5,TGCGCCAGCAGCCCATCGGGGCCCCAGGAGACCCAGTACTTC,CASSPSGPQETQYF
TRBD2,15,TRBV7-2,many,TRBJ2-2,TGTGCCAGCAGCTGGGGGACTAGCGGCACCGGGGAGCTGTTTTTT,CASSWGTSGTGELFF
NA,16,TRBV18,many,TRBJ1-2,TGTGCCAGCTCACCGCCCGGCACGCCAGCTAACTATGGCTACACCTTC,CASSPPGTPANYGYTF
TRBD2,14,TRBV20-1,many,TRBJ2-7,TGCAGTGCCAGCGGCGGGCGGGGGTTATACGAGCAGTACTTC,CSASGGRGLYEQYF
TRBD1,15,TRBV6-5,many,TRBJ2-7,TGTGCCAGCAGTTCCTCGGACAGGGGGCTCTACGAGCAGTACTTC,CASSSSDRGLYEQYF
TRBD1,17,TRBV5-1,many,TRBJ2-1,TGCGCCAGCAGCTTGCCACCGGGACAGAAGTCCTACAATGAGCAGTTCTTC,CASSLPPGQKSYNEQFF
NA,14,TRBV10-1,many,TRBJ2-5,TGCGCCAGCAGCCGCGGACTAAAAGCGGAGACCCAGTACTTC,CASSRGLKAETQYF
NA,15,TRBV5-1,many,TRBJ2-1,TGCGCCAGCAGCTTGAGGAGCGCTCAGGACAATGAGCAGTTCTTC,CASSLRSAQDNEQFF
NA,11,TRBV29-1,NA,TRBJ2-1,TGCAGCGTTGAAAACGGCAATGAGCAGTTCTTC,CSVENGNEQFF
TRBD2,15,TRBV5-1,many,TRBJ2-1,TGCGCCAGCAGCTTGGCACTAGCGGGAAACAATGAGCAGTTCTTC,CASSLALAGNNEQFF
NA,12,TRBV5-1,many,TRBJ2-7,TGCGCCAGCAGCTTGAACAGCCCCGAGCAGTACTTC,CASSLNSPEQYF
NA,14,TRBV30,few,TRBJ1-1,TGTGCCTGGAGCGGGGACACTACGGGGAGTGAAGCTTTCTTT,CAWSGDTTGSEAFF
TRBD2,17,TRBV9,many,TRBJ2-1,TGTGCCAGCAGCGCGACTAGCGGGGGGGGGGTTCACAATGAGCAGTTCTTC,CASSATSGGGVHNEQFF
NA,14,TRBV5-1,many,TRBJ2-7,TGCGCCAGCAGCCAAACAGGGTCGGACTACGAGCAGTACTTC,CASSQTGSDYEQYF
NA,15,TRBV11-3,many,TRBJ2-1,TGTGCCAGCAGCTTAGATCAGGGGGTTGCGGGGGAGCAGTTCTTC,CASSLDQGVAGEQFF
NA,13,TRBV29-1,many,TRBJ1-5,TGCAGCGTGGATTCAGGGGCCAATCAGCCCCAGCATTTT,CSVDSGANQPQHF
NA,14,TRBV20-1,many,TRBJ1-1,TGCAGTGCTAGAGAGTCAGCCATGAACACTGAAGCTTTCTTT,CSARESAMNTEAFF
NA,14,TRBV27,many,TRBJ2-1,TGTGCCAGCAGTACCCCCGGGGCCTTCAATGAGCAGTTCTTC,CASSTPGAFNEQFF
TRBD1,15,TRBV7-2,many,TRBJ1-4,TGTGCCAGCAGCACTTACAGGGGCTTGGGTGAAAAACTGTTTTTT,CASSTYRGLGEKLFF
TRBD1,12,TRBV20-1,few,TRBJ1-1,TGCAGTGCTAAGGACAGGGGCCAGCTTCGGGACTTT,CSAKDRGQLRDF